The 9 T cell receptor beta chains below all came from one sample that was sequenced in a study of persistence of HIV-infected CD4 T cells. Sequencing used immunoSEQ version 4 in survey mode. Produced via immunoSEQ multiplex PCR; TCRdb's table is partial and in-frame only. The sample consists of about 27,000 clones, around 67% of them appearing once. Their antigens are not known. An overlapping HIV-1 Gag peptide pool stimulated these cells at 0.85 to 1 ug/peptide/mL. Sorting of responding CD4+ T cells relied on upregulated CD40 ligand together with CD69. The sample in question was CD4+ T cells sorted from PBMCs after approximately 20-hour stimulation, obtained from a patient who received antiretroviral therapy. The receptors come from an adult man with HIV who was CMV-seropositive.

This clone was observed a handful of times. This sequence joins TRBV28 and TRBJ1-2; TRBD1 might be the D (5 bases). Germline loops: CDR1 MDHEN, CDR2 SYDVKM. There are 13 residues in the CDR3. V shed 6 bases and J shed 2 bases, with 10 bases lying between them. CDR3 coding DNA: TGTGCCAGCAGGCAGGGCGGCAACTATGGCTACACCTTC. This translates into CASRQGGNYGYTF.

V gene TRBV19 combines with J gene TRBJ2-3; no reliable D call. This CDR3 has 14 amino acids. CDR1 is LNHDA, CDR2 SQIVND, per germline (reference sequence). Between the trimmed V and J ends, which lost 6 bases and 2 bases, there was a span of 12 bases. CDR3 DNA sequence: TGTGCCAGTAGCACGACCCCTCTCACAGATACGCAGTATTTT. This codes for CASSTTPLTDTQYF. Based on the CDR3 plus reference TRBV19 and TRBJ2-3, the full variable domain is DGGITQSPKYLFRKEGQNVTLSCEQNLNHDAMYWYRQDPGQGLRLIYYSQIVNDFQKGDIAEGYSVSREKKESFPLTVTSAQKNPTAFYLCASSTTPLTDTQYFGPGTRLTVL.

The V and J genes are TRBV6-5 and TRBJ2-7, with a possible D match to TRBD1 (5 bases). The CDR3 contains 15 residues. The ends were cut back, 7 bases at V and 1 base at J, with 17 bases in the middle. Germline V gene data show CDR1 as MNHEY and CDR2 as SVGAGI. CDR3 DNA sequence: TGTGCCAGCATAGGTTGGGGCTATAAGTCCTACGAGCAGTACTTC. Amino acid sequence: CASIGWGYKSYEQYF.

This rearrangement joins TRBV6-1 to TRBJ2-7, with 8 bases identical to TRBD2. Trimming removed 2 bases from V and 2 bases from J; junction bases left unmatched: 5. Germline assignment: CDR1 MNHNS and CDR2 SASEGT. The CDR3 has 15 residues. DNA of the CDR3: TGTGCCAGCAGTGAAAAGCGGGGGAACACCTACGAGCAGTACTTC. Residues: CASSEKRGNTYEQYF.

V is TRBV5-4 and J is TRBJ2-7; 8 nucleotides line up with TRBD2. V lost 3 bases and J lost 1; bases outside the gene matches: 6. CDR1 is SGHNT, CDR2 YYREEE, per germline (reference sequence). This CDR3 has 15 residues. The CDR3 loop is CASSWERGISYEQYF. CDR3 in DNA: TGTGCCAGCAGCTGGGAGCGGGGGATTTCCTACGAGCAGTACTTC.

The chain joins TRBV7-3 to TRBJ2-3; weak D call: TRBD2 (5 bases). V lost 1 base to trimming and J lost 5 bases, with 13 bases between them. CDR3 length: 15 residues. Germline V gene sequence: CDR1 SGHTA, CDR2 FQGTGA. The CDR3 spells CASSLRISEEDTQYF. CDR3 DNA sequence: TGTGCCAGCAGCTTAAGAATTTCGGAGGAAGATACGCAGTATTTT.

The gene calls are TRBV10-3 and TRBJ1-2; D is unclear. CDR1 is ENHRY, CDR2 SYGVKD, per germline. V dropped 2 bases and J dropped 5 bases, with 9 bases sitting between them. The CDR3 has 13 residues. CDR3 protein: CAISEDRLYGYTF. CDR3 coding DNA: TGTGCCATCAGTGAGGACCGCTTATATGGCTACACCTTC.

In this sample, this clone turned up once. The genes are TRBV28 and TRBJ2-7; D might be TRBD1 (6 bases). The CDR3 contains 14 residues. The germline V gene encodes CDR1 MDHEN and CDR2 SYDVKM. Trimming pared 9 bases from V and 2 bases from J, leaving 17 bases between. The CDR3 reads CASGDRDKTYEQYF. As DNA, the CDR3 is TGTGCCAGTGGAGACCGGGACAAGACCTACGAGCAGTACTTC.

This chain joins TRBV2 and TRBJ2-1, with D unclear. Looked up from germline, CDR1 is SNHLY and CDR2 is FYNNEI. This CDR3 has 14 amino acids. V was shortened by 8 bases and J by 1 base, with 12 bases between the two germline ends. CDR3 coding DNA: TGTGCCAGCGGTGCTGGGGTATCCTACAATGAGCAGTTCTTC. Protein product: CASGAGVSYNEQFF. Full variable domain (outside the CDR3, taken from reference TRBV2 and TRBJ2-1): EPEVTQTPSHQVTQMGQEVILRCVPISNHLYFYWYRQILGQKVEFLVSFYNNEISEKSEIFDDQFSVERPDGSNFTLKIRSTKLEDSAMYFCASGAGVSYNEQFFGPGTRLTVL.